What follows describes a single T cell receptor (beta chain). The antigen it recognizes is unknown. Base-call qualities are not available, and no considerably larger clone is one nucleotide away. This sample is part of a study of T cells in Graves' hyperthyroidism and ophthalmopathy (dated by TCRdb to the late 2010s). Looking at the study overall: To identify TCR V-J signatures that set the groups apart, the researchers used a discovery cohort of 100 patients, made up of under 50 with Graves' ophthalmopathy and some 55 with stable Graves' hyperthyroidism. Prospective prediction of ophthalmopathy was tested in an independent validation cohort consisting of some 19 hyperthyroidism patients and 15 to 17 patients who later progressed to ophthalmopathy. For training and testing, the 100 or so patients in the discovery cohort were randomly divided in a 7:3 ratio. The study also compared thyroid tissue and blood T-cell repertoires from roughly 6 Graves' hyperthyroidism patients. Once sampling was done, hyperthyroidism patients were given methimazole at a starting dose of 30 mg daily, whereas ophthalmopathy patients were given high-dose intravenous methylprednisolone. The paper describes TCR Vbeta CDR3 sequencing of about 140 peripheral blood samples, made up of 40 to 45 ophthalmopathy patients, over 70 hyperthyroidism patients and around 17 progressor patients.

CDR1 and CDR2, looked up from the germline V gene, are SNHLY and FYNNEI. Trimming takes 5 bases off V and 3 bases off J; junction bases not matched to a gene: 9. The CDR3 runs 15 amino acids, cysteine and phenylalanine included. Just the 45-base CDR3 DNA is kept, in frame starting at base 1. The study excluded patients with uncontrolled infections, other autoimmune diseases, pregnancy or lactation. Diagnoses were based on clinical symptoms, serum thyroxine and TRAb, thyroid ultrasound and orbital computed tomography. Trizol reagent was used to extract total RNA, and RNA quality was then checked on an Agilent 2100 Bioanalyzer. TCR beta CDR3 regions were amplified from RNA transcripts. The first round of RT-PCR for the TCR CDR3 was performed with the HTBI primer set and the Qiagen OneStep RT-PCR kit. Libraries were constructed in a second round of multiplex PCR, after which size selection and purification were carried out. The libraries were sequenced on an Illumina HiSeq2000 using paired-end 100 bp reads. Turning to the authors' computational methods: SOAPnuke was used to process the raw data, throwing out any read that contained adapters or uncalled bases, had a mean Phred below 15, or lacked an exact constant-primer or identifier match. High-quality paired reads were merged with COPE v1.2.5, and unique nucleotide sequences were defined as clonotypes. Clonotypes were aligned to IMGT TRBV, TRBD and TRBJ reference segments using MiTCR v1.1. Analysis was restricted to V-J combinations with a frequency above 0.0001, which covered roughly 99% of repertoires. A TCS score was defined as the ratio of F50 (clonal expansion) to E x V (chaos), with BLOSUM62-based TCRdist applied between CDR3 peptides within each V-J. Welch's t-statistics and random forest reduced 514 V-J features to roughly 13, which were used in a naive Bayes classifier (R e1071). Thyroid-blood repertoire similarity was quantified with the Morisita-Horn index. TCRdb applied fastp at Q25 and MiXCR to the public reads, then kept only in-frame beta chains. For every CDR3 protein sequence, its rows merge into one entry that carries the most common genes and DNA. It is TCRdb's table, rather than the study itself, that gives the V and J calls and clone size. In this sample the table shows a few hundred thousand distinct CDR3 sequences, 40% to 50% of which occur a single time. The top ten clonotypes cover 35% to 50% of the sample.

Broad study findings and their caveats: In validation, the model predicted progression to ophthalmopathy a median of around six months before onset, with 65% to 71% sensitivity and roughly 79% specificity. A model built on a 13 V-J signature distinguished ophthalmopathy from stable hyperthyroidism, reaching around 90% sensitivity and 81.08% specificity in cross-validation and 80%/75% in testing. Most expanded thyroid clonotypes (frequency above 0.001) were also found in blood, which suggests that blood repertoires may mirror thyroid immune responses. No statistical method was used to fix the sample size in advance, and group allocation was not hidden from the investigators.

This chain is built from TRBV2 and TRBJ2-5; TRBD1 lines up with 7 middle nucleotides. Sequencing used peripheral blood or thyroid tissue (not recorded which). The clonotype was recovered from an adult woman with Graves' disease, either hyperthyroidism or ophthalmopathy (not recorded which). The CDR3 in this case is CASSRDSLQKETQYF. In nucleotides, the sequence is TGTGCCAGCAGTCGGGACAGCCTACAAAAAGAGACCCAGTACTTC. Extended through the reference TRBV2 and TRBJ2-5 proteins, this CDR3 yields the full variable domain: EPEVTQTPSHQVTQMGQEVILRCVPISNHLYFYWYRQILGQKVEFLVSFYNNEISEKSEIFDDQFSVERPDGSNFTLKIRSTKLEDSAMYFCASSRDSLQKETQYFGPGTRLLVL.